The clone carrying this T cell receptor beta chain was seen just once. Profiled with immunoSEQ multiplex PCR; TCRdb holds only in-frame clones, not every one. The table records roughly 220,000 clones, roughly four fifths of them present only once. The record originates from a study of blood T cell repertoires in COVID-19. Study summary: There were acute and convalescent COVID-19 samples, and they came from the United States, Italy and Spain.

The V and J ends lost 4 bases and 9 bases, in that order; junction bases with no gene match: 10. CDR1 is KGHSH and CDR2 is LQKENI in the germline V gene. CDR3 length: 14 amino acids. Seattle's enrolled individuals joined amid active infection and were then monitored longitudinally. Material: peripheral blood. The chain carries TRBV18 and TRBJ2-3, with TRBD1 identical over 7 bases. The sequence was obtained from a woman aged 80 or over with COVID-19, enrolled during active disease. The CDR3 reads CASSLSYDRDTQYF. The CDR3 nucleotides read TGTGCCAGCTCACTATCTTACGACAGGGACACGCAGTATTTT.